One and the same sample provided the 17 T cell receptor beta chains below, sequenced in a study of T cell repertoires in cytomegalovirus infection. TCRdb called the reads again in MiXCR, with one record for every CDR3 protein. The sample includes some 350,000 distinct CDR3 sequences, just under 35% of them seen just once. The antigens for these receptors are not known. The sequencing here drew on cultured PBMCs, taken from culture after CMV antigen stimulation. The receptor source for this set is a human donor in good health (CMV status not recorded). Some clones in this sample may be carry-over from other donors' samples.

The V and J genes are TRBV29-1 and TRBJ2-1, with 13 positions matching TRBD2. CDR3 length equals 15 residues. CDR1 is SQVTM, CDR2 ANQGSEA, per germline. Trimming removed 1 base from V and 9 bases from J; junction bases left unmatched: 6. CDR3 residues: CSVEGTSGSTGEQFF. The DNA of the CDR3 is TGCAGCGTTGAAGGGACTAGCGGGAGTACCGGTGAGCAGTTCTTC.

There are a few counts of this clonotype. The chain has TRBV7-2 and TRBJ1-4; 9 bases match TRBD1. V was pared by 2 bases and J by 8 bases, with 6 bases of the junction left unmatched. Germline values: CDR1 SGHTA, CDR2 FQGNSA. This CDR3 has 15 residues. The CDR3 coding sequence is TGTGCCAGCAGCTTAACCGGGACAGGGCAAGAAAAACTGTTTTTT. It translates to CASSLTGTGQEKLFF.

The chain has TRBV7-2 and TRBJ2-3; D is perhaps TRBD1 (6 bases). The germline V gene has CDR1 SGHTA and CDR2 FQGNSA. This CDR3 comprises 15 residues. The V end lost 1 base, the J end lost 5 bases, and 13 bases lay between the germline ends. As DNA, the CDR3 is TGTGCCAGCAGCTTAGAAGGGGGTGGGTTAGATACGCAGTATTTT. Encoded protein: CASSLEGGGLDTQYF.

The CDR3 DNA sequence: TGCAGCGTTGTTATTTCAGGGGATGAGCAGTTCTTC. Residues: CSVVISGDEQFF. The rearrangement links TRBV29-1 to TRBJ2-1; tentative D call: TRBD1 (6 bases). Germline values: CDR1 SQVTM, CDR2 ANQGSEA. Trimming shortened V by 4 bases and J by 8 bases, and 12 bases separated the two germline ends. The length of the CDR3 is 12 residues.

This rearrangement joins TRBV20-1 to TRBJ2-5; 7 bases line up with TRBD1. J was trimmed by 1 base and V by 1 base; bases with no gene match: 9. Germline values: CDR1 DFQATT, CDR2 SNEGSKA (reference sequence). There are 16 residues in the CDR3. The CDR3: CSARGPATGLQETQYF. The DNA of the CDR3 is TGCAGTGCTAGAGGTCCGGCGACAGGGCTCCAAGAGACCCAGTACTTC.

A note on this clonotype: A read error is likely, as this CDR3 ends without the conserved phenylalanine or tryptophan. The chain employs TRBV7-2 and TRBJ2-7; TRBD2 matches at 7 bases. The CDR3 has 16 amino acids. The ends lost 5 bases at V and 3 bases at J; junction bases unmatched: 13. Germline CDR1 SGHTA, CDR2 FQGNSA. The CDR3 DNA reads TGTGCCAGCAGCCCCCAAGGCAGCGGGATTGGCTACGAGCAGTACATC. Amino acids: CASSPQGSGIGYEQYI.

This clonotype was counted only a few times. The rearrangement uses TRBV5-1 and TRBJ2-1, with D unresolved. The ends were cut back, 3 bases at V and 6 bases at J, with 16 bases in the middle. The CDR3 has 15 residues. Germline CDR1 SGHRS, CDR2 YFSETQ. CDR3 bases: TGCGCCAGCAGCTCACGCCTATCCCCTCGCAATGAGCAGTTCTTC. Its translation is CASSSRLSPRNEQFF.

This rearrangement joins TRBV20-1 to TRBJ1-1; D unresolved. This CDR3 is 13 amino acids long. Germline lookup yields CDR1 DFQATT and CDR2 SNEGSKA (reference sequence). The V end lost 1 base, the J end lost 3 bases, and 9 bases lay between the germline ends. CDR3: CSARVSPDTEAFF. DNA of the CDR3: TGCAGTGCTAGAGTATCCCCGGACACTGAAGCTTTCTTT.

This clonotype was detected a few times. The chain is built from TRBV11-2 and TRBJ2-1; the D is unclear. CDR3 length: 15 amino acids. The V end was cut by 3 bases, the J end by 2 bases, with 11 bases between. Germline V lookup: CDR1 SGHAT, CDR2 FQNNGV. This CDR3 is CASSFSATPYNEQFF. CDR3 bases: TGTGCCAGCAGCTTCTCAGCGACCCCCTACAATGAGCAGTTCTTC.

The CDR3 DNA reads TGTGCCAGCAGACTACAGGGAATTACTGAAGCTTTCTTT. Its protein is CASRLQGITEAFF. The V call is TRBV12-3 or TRBV12-4, the J call TRBJ1-1; D is perhaps TRBD1 (6 bases). The V end lost 6 bases, the J end lost 5 bases, and 13 bases lay between the germline ends. The CDR3 totals 13 residues.

The table lists this clonotype with a few counts. The chain recombines TRBV6-6 with TRBJ2-3, with TRBD1 identical over 12 bases. V shed 8 bases and J 6 bases; nucleotides not matched to a gene: 9. Germline values: CDR1 MNHNY, CDR2 SVGAGI (reference sequence). There are 15 residues in the CDR3. CDR3 amino acids: CASSAGTGGFDTQYF. In nucleotides, the CDR3 is TGTGCCAGCTCGGCCGGGACAGGGGGCTTTGATACGCAGTATTTT.

CDR3 nucleotides: TGTGCCAGCGCGGGGGCGGGAGGCGGGAGCACAGATACGCAGTATTTT. This codes for CASAGAGGGSTDTQYF. This chain connects TRBV7-2 to TRBJ2-3; 8 bases are a match to TRBD2. Looked up from germline, CDR1 is SGHTA and CDR2 is FQGNSA. The CDR3 totals 16 residues. Germline trimming cut 8 bases from V and 0 bases from J; bases unmatched to any gene: 10.

This clonotype came up many times. The rearrangement joins TRBV6-2 or TRBV6-3 to TRBJ2-4, with 8 bases that match TRBD2. The CDR3 length is 23 residues. J lost 7 bases, V lost 6 bases, and 35 bases had no gene match. Germline values: CDR1 MNHEY, CDR2 SVGEGT. CDR3 DNA: TGTGCCAGCAGCCCGATTGGGATCCGCGCCTCAGCCGGGAGGGTTGCGGTCCTGAACATTCAGTACTTC. As protein: CASSPIGIRASAGRVAVLNIQYF.

A few counts support this clonotype. This chain uses TRBV4-1 with TRBJ2-7; the D is unclear. Trimming removed 1 base at V and 5 bases at J, with 9 bases between. The CDR3 is made up of 13 amino acids. CDR1 is MGHRA and CDR2 is YSYEKL in the germline V gene. The CDR3 protein is CASSQVGIHEQYF. The CDR3 DNA follows: TGCGCCAGCAGCCAAGTAGGGATCCACGAGCAGTACTTC.

The chain joins TRBV28 to TRBJ1-1, with a weak D call TRBD1 (5 bases). Germline V gives CDR1 MDHEN, CDR2 SYDVKM. This CDR3 is built from 12 residues. V was trimmed by 2 bases and J by 7 bases, leaving 8 bases between them. CDR3 region: CASSLRDGEAFF. In DNA, the CDR3 is TGTGCCAGCAGTTTAAGGGACGGTGAAGCTTTCTTT.

The rearrangement uses TRBV7-9 and TRBJ1-1, with D tentatively TRBD1 (6 bases). Germline V CDR1 and CDR2: SEHNR, FQNEAQ (reference sequence). Trimming left V 5 bases short and J 7 bases short, with 14 bases between. There are 13 residues in the CDR3. CDR3 DNA sequence: TGTGCCAGCAGCGAAAAAGGGGGACATGAAGCTTTCTTT. It is translated as CASSEKGGHEAFF.

The rearrangement joins TRBV4-1 to TRBJ2-1; TRBD2 agrees at 8 bases. J gave up 0 bases and V 3 bases, and 4 bases lay outside the gene matches. CDR1 and CDR2 (germline): MGHRA, YSYEKL. The CDR3 consists of 16 residues. The CDR3 loop reads CASSHLLADSYNEQFF. DNA for the CDR3: TGCGCCAGCAGCCATCTACTAGCGGACTCCTACAATGAGCAGTTCTTC.